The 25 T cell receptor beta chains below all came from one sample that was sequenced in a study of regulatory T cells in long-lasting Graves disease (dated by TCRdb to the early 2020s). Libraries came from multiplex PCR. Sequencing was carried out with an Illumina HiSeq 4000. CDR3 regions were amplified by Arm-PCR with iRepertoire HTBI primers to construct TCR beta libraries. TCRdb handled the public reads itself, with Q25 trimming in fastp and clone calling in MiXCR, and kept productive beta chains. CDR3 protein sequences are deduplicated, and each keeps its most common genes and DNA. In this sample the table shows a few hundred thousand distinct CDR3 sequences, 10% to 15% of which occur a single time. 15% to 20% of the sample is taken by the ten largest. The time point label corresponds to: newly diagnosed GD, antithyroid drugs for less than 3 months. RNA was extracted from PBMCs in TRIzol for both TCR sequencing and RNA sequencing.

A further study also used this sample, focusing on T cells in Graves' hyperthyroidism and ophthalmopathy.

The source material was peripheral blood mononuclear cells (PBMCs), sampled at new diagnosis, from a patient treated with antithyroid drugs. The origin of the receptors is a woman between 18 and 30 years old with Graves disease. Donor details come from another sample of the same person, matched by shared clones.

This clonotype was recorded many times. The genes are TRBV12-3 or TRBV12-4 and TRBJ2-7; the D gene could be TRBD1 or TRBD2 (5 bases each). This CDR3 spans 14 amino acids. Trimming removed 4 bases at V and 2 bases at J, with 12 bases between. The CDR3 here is CASSSGTATYEQYF. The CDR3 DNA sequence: TGTGCCAGCAGTTCCGGGACGGCAACCTACGAGCAGTACTTC.

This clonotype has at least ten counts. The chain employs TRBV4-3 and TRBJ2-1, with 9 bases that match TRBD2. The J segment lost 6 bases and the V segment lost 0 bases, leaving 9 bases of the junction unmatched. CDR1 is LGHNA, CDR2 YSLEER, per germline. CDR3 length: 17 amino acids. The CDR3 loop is CASSQDQLAGRVNEQFF. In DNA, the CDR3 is TGCGCCAGCAGCCAAGACCAGCTAGCGGGGAGGGTCAATGAGCAGTTCTTC.

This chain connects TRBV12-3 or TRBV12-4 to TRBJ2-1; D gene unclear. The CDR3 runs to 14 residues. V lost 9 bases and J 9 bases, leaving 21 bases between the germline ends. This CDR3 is CARSPPPSAREQFF. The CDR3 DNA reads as TGTGCCAGAAGTCCACCACCCTCCGCGCGTGAGCAGTTCTTC.

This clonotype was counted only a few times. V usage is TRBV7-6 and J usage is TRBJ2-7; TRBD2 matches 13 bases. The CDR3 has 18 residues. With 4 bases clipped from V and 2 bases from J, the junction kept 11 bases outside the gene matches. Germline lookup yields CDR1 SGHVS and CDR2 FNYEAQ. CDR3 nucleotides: TGTGCCAGCAGCTCAGGAAAAATAGGGACTAGCGGGACCTACGAGCAGTACTTC. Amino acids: CASSSGKIGTSGTYEQYF.

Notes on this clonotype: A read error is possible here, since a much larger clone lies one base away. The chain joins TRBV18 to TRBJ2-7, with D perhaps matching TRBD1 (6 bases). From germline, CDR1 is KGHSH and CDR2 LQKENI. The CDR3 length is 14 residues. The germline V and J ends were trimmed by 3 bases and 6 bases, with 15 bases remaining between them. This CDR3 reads CASSPEQGPGEQYF. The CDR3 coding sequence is TGTGCCAGCTCACCGGAACAGGGTCCGGGCGAGCAGTACTTC.

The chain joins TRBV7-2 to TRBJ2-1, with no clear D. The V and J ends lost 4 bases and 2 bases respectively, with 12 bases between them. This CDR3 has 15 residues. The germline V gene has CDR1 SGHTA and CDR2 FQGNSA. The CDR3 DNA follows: TGTGCCAGCAGCTCGGGTGGAACCCCCTACAATGAGCAGTTCTTC. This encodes CASSSGGTPYNEQFF.

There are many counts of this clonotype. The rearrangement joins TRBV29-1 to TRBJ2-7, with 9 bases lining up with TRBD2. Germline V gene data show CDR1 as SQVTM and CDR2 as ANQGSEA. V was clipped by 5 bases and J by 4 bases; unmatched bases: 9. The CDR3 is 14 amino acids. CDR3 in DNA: TGCAGCGTTCTCATGGTAGCGGGAGTATACGAGCAGTACTTC. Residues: CSVLMVAGVYEQYF.

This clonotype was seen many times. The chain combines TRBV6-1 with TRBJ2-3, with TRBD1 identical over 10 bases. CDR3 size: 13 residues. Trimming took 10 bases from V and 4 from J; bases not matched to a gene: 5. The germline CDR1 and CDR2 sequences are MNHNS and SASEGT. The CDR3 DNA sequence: TGTGCCATCGGACAGGGGGTGTCAGATACGCAGTATTTT. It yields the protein CAIGQGVSDTQYF.

The CDR3 coding sequence is TGTGCCAGCAAGGCGGCTAGCGGGGACCACAATGAGCAGTTCTTC. Residues: CASKAASGDHNEQFF. This chain connects TRBV6-4 to TRBJ2-1, with 9 bases matching TRBD2. V trimming: 7 bases; J trimming: 5 bases; junction bases outside the gene matches: 9. The CDR3 length is 15 residues. Germline loops: CDR1 MRHNA, CDR2 SNTAGT.

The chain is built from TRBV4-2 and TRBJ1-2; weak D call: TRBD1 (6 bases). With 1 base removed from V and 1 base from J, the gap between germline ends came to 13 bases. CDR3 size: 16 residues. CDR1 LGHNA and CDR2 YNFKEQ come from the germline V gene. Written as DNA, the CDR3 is TGTGCCAGCAGCCAAGCTGGACAGACTAATAACTATGGCTACACCTTC. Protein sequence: CASSQAGQTNNYGYTF.

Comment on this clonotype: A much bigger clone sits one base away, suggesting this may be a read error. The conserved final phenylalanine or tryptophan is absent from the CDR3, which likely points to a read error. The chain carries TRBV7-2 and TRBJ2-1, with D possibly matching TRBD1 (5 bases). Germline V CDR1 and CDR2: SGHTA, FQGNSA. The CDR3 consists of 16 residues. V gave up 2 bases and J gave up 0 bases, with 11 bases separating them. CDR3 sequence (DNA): TGTGCCAGCAGCTTAAAGGGGCCCAGCTCCTACAATGAGCAGTTCCTC. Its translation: CASSLKGPSSYNEQFL.

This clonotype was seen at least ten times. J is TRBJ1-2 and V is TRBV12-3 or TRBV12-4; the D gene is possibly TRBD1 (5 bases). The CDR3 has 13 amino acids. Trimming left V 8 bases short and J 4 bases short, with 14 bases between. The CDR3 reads CASEGRRRYGYTF. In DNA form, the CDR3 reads TGTGCCAGCGAGGGGCGGCGGCGCTATGGCTACACCTTC.

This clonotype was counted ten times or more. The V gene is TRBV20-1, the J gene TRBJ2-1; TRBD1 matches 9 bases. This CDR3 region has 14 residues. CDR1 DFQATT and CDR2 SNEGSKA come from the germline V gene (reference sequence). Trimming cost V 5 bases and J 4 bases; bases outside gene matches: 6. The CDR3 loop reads CSAPTGGKYNEQFF. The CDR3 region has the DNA TGCAGTGCTCCAACAGGGGGCAAATACAATGAGCAGTTCTTC.

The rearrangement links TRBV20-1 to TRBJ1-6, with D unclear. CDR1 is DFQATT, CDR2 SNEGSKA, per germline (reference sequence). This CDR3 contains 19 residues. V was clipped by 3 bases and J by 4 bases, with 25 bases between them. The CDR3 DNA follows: TGCAGTGCTAGCACCACACCTTCGCTGGGTGTTCTATATAATTCACCCCTCCACTTT. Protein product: CSASTTPSLGVLYNSPLHF.

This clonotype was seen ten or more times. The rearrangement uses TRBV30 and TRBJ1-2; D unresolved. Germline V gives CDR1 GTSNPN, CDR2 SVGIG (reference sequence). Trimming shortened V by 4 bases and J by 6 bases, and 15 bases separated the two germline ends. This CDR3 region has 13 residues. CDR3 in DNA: TGTGCCTGGAAGAACTACGAAGGGCATGGCTACACCTTC. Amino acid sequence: CAWKNYEGHGYTF.

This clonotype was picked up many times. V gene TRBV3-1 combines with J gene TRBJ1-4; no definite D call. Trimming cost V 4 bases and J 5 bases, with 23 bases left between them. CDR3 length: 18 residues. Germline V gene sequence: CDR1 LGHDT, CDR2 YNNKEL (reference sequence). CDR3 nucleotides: TGTGCCAGCAGCCCCTGGGGTGACCCTGTTCGGCCAAATGAAAAACTGTTTTTT. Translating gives CASSPWGDPVRPNEKLFF.

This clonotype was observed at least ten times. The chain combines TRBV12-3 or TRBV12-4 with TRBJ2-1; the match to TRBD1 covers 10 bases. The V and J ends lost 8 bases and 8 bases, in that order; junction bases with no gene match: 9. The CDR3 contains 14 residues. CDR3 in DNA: TGTGCCAGCCTCCCGACAGGGGGCAAGGATGAGCAGTTCTTC. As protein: CASLPTGGKDEQFF.

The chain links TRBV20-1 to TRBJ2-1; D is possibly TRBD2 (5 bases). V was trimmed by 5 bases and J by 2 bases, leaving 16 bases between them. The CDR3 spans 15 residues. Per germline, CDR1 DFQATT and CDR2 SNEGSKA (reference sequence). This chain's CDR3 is CSAPRGFIPYNEQFF. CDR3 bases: TGCAGTGCTCCCCGCGGGTTCATTCCCTACAATGAGCAGTTCTTC.

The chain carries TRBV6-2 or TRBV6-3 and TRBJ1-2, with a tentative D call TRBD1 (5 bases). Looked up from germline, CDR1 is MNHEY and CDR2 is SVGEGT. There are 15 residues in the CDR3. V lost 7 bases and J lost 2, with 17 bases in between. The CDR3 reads CASTYPGTVNYGYTF. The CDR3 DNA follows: TGTGCCAGCACCTACCCCGGGACTGTAAACTATGGCTACACCTTC.

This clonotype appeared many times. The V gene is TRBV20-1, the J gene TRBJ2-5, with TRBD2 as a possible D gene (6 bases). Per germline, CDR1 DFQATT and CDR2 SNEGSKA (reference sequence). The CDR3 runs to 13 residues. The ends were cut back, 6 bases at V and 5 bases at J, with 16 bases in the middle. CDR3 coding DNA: TGCAGTGCCATAGCGTTGGCGGGGGAGACCCAGTACTTC. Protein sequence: CSAIALAGETQYF.

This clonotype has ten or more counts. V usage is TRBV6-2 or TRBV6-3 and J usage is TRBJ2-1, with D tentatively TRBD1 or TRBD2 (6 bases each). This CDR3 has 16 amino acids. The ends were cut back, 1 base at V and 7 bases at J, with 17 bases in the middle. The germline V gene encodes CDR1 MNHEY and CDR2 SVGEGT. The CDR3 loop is CASSYWGAAGRNEQFF. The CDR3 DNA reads TGTGCCAGCAGTTACTGGGGGGCAGCTGGGAGGAATGAGCAGTTCTTC.

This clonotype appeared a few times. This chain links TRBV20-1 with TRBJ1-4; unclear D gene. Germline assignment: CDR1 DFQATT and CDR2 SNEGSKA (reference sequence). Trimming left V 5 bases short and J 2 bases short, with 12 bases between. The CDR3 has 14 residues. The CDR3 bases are TGCAGTGCTGCGGGCGGGCAGACTAATGAAAAACTGTTTTTT. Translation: CSAAGGQTNEKLFF.

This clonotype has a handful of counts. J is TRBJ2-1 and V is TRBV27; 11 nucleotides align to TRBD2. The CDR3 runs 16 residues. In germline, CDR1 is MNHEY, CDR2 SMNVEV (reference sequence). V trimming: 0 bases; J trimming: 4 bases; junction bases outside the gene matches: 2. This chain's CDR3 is CASSLSGLAAYNEQFF. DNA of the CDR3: TGTGCCAGCAGTTTATCGGGACTAGCGGCATACAATGAGCAGTTCTTC.

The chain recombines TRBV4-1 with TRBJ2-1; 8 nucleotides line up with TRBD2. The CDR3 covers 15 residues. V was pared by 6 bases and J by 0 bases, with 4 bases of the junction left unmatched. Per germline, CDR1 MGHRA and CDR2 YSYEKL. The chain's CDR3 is CASSGAGGSYNEQFF. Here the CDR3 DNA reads TGCGCCAGCAGTGGCGCGGGGGGCTCCTACAATGAGCAGTTCTTC.

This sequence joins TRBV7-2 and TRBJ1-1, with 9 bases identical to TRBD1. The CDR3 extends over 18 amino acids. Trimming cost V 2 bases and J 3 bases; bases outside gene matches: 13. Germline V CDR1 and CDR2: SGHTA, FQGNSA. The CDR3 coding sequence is TGTGCCAGCAGCTTAAGGATAGGGGGACAGGGAGGGGACACTGAAGCTTTCTTT. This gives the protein CASSLRIGGQGGDTEAFF.